This TCR beta chain is from a study of T cell repertoires in cytomegalovirus infection. TCRdb passed the reads through MiXCR, listing each CDR3 protein once. The sample carries under 350,000 distinct CDR3 sequences, around 10% recorded once. This clonotype was observed many times. The TCR sequence derives from a human donor in good health (CMV status not recorded). Some clones in this sample may be carry-over from other donors' samples. The sequencing input was PBMCs.

The CDR3 DNA reads as TGTGCCAGCAGTTTATCAGGGGCGGGCGAAAAACTGTTTTTT. Protein product: CASSLSGAGEKLFF. This chain joins TRBV28 and TRBJ1-4, with a weak D call TRBD1 (6 bases). The CDR3 is made up of 14 amino acids. Germline V gene sequence: CDR1 MDHEN, CDR2 SYDVKM. Trimming removed 1 base at V and 8 bases at J, with 11 bases between.